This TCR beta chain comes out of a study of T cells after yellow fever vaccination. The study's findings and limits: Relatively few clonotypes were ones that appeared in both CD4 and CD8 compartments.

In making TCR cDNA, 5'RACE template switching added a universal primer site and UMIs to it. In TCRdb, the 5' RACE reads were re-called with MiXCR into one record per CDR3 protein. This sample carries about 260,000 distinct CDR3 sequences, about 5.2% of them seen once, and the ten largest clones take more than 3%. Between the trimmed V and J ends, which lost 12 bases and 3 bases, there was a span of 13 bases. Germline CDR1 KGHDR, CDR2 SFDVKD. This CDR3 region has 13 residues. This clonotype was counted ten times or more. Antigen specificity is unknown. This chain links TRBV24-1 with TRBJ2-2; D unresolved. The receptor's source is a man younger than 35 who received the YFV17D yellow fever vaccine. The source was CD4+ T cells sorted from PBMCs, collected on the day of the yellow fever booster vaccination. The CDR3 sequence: CAVRETYTGELFF. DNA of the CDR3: TGTGCCGTAAGAGAAACTTACACCGGGGAGCTGTTTTTT.